The TCR beta chain under discussion was sequenced for a study of blood T cell repertoires in COVID-19. The overall study: Acute and convalescent COVID-19 samples came from the United States, Italy and Spain. T cells, B-cell-depleted T cells, or PBMCs supplied cDNA or gDNA.

The germline gives CDR1 MGHRA, CDR2 YSYEKL. This CDR3 spans 16 amino acids. J was trimmed by 5 bases and V by 7 bases; bases with no gene match: 16. How the authors handled the data: Nucleated cell counts were estimated from reference gene primer amplification. Method: immunoSEQ multiplex PCR; TCRdb's copy keeps in-frame clones and lacks some. V and J calls plus clone size are reproduced from that table; the DNA served to infer D and trimming. The sample lists about 120,000 clones, 85% to 90% occurring once. Sequencing was done on a sample of peripheral blood. The chain combines TRBV4-1 with TRBJ2-5; 7 bases line up with TRBD1. The source is a man aged 70 or older with active or convalescent COVID-19. The CDR3 loop is CASNQVLRGRDETQYF. Written as DNA, the CDR3 is TGCGCCAGCAACCAGGTTCTGAGGGGGCGCGACGAGACCCAGTACTTC.